Described below is a single T cell receptor (beta chain) sequence and its context. Its binding antigen is unknown. No base quality information exists; no much larger clone differs at one position. Whole blood was collected in K2EDTA tubes by collaborating institutions according to the institutions' own protocols. Collaborator samples were shipped for TCRbeta analysis as frozen whole blood, isolated PBMCs, or DNA extracted from either sample type. This entry is derived from a study of blood T cell repertoires in COVID-19 (dated by TCRdb to the early 2020s). Study-wide context: Collaborator samples came from the United States, Italy and Spain and covered acute and convalescent phases of COVID-19. HLA class I and class II types, where available, came from metadata supplied by the sample provider rather than from assay-based typing. The prospective study material was composed of cDNA or gDNA derived from T cells, B-cell-depleted T cells, or PBMCs. Subjects who had been exposed to COVID-19, were actively infected with it, or had recovered from it provided the deeply sampled blood TCRbeta repertoires that made up the dataset. Nearly every sample came with metadata listing a de-identified subject ID, COVID-19 status, age in years and sex. The repertoires were made available in a free public database intended to serve as a resource for research on the immune response to SARS-CoV-2. The samples were drawn from two sources: the first 160 participants of the ongoing ImmuneRACE study, and 1,000 to 1,500 subjects contributed by 6 global collaborators. The paper's findings and limits, for the study overall: Clinical and demographic metadata were provided uncurated, with the amount varying by source and participant.

TCRbeta CDR3 regions were amplified from genomic DNA by means of the immunoSEQ Assay, a bias-controlled multiplex PCR. The original methods were these. The number of nucleated cells in each sample was estimated from the amplification of reference gene primers within the assay. To quantify the absolute abundance of each unique TCRbeta CDR3 rearrangement, sequence reads were collapsed and filtered. For each sample, productive Simpson clonality was calculated by taking the square root of Simpson's diversity index across productive rearrangements. TCRdb's version of the immuneACCESS table is confined to in-frame rearrangements and falls short of the full clone set. An unresolved V gene accounts for under half of the shortfall where checked; the remainder is of unknown origin. The DNA gave D and trimming, while V, J and clone size come from that table. Across this sample there are roughly 150,000 clones, with approximately 88% seen only once. The ten largest clones add up to about 2.6% of the sample.

Reading from cysteine to phenylalanine, the CDR3 counts 15 amino acids. Only CDR3 DNA is held: 45 bases, read in frame from base 1. The germline V gene (reference sequence) gives CDR1 as MNHNY and CDR2 as SVGAGI. Compared with germline, V lacks 2 bases and J lacks 7 bases; bases without a gene match: 7. This chain joins TRBV6-6 to TRBJ2-1; TRBD1 matches 8 bases in the middle. Specimen: peripheral blood. The source is a man in his 60s with acute or convalescent COVID-19. The DNA reads TGTGCCAGCAGTTACGGACAGGGTCGATTGAATGAGCAGTTCTTC. The translation is CASSYGQGRLNEQFF.